These T cell receptor beta chains were read from a single sample in a study of early T cells in non-severe SARS-CoV-2 infection. A single record per CDR3 protein comes from TCRdb applying MiXCR to the 5' RACE reads. The data hold roughly 24,000 distinct CDR3 sequences, with 5% observed a single time. The sequenced material came from whole blood. These receptors came from an adult who was a healthcare worker with PCR-confirmed SARS-CoV-2 infection or an uninfected control (not recorded which). Both conserved end residues are part of each CDR3. A D gene is named only where the DNA matches it firmly.

d_gene	v_gene	j_gene	len	CDR3aa
TRBD1	TRBV5-5	TRBJ2-1	16	CASSARQGGSPLEQFF
.	TRBV28	TRBJ2-2	16	CASSLTGGQNTGELFF
.	TRBV24-1	TRBJ2-7	11	CATSSTYEQYF
.	TRBV7-2	TRBJ2-1	14	CASSLGGSVNEQFF
TRBD2	TRBV29-1	TRBJ2-7	14	CSVSGSGSSYEQYF
TRBD2	TRBV7-2	TRBJ2-4	15	CASSPAGTSSYIQYF
.	TRBV3-1	TRBJ1-2	14	CASSQEARNYGYTF
.	TRBV5-1	TRBJ2-5	14	CASSLSGNQETQYF
.	TRBV4-3	TRBJ1-4	16	CASSPSPRGANENCFF
.	TRBV5-1	TRBJ1-1	13	CASSAGGLAEAFF
.	TRBV10-1	TRBJ2-1	13	CASSETQGYEQFF
.	TRBV12-3/TRBV12-4	TRBJ1-5	14	CASSTGTQGRPQHF
TRBD1	TRBV7-6	TRBJ2-3	16	CASSSGTELYTDTQYF
.	TRBV3-1	TRBJ2-7	14	CASSQDQVSSEQYF
.	TRBV7-7	TRBJ1-4	17	CASIKTLRQGLEEKLFF
TRBD1	TRBV30	TRBJ2-7	15	CAWSLTGTGTGEQYF
TRBD2	TRBV10-1	TRBJ2-3	16	CASSPGVAGGRDTQYF